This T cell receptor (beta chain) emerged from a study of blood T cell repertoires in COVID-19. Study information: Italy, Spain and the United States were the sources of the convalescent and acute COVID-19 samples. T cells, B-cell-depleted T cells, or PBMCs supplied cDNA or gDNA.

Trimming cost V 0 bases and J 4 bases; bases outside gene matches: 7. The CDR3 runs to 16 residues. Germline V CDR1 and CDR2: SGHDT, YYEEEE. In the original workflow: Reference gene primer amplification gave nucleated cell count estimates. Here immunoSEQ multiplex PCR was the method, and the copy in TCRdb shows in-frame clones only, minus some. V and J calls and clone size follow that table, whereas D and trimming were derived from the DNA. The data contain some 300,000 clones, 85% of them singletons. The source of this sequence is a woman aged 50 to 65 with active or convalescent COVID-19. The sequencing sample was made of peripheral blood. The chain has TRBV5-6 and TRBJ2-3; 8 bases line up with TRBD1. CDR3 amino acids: CASSLDRGRPPDTQYF. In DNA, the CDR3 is TGTGCCAGCAGCTTGGACAGGGGGAGACCCCCAGATACGCAGTATTTT. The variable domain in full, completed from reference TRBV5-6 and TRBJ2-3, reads DAGVTQSPTHLIKTRGQQVTLRCSPKSGHDTVSWYQQALGQGPQFIFQYYEEEERQRGNFPDRFSGHQFPNYSSELNVNALLLGDSALYLCASSLDRGRPPDTQYFGPGTRLTVL.